This section outlines one T cell receptor (beta chain) sequence together with its context. Its target is unknown. The data are from a study of human T cells and chemical hapten exposure. Study-wide results and limits: Unchanged with DPC sensitization were TCRs above 1 in 1000 frequency.

It was the library that attached unique molecular identifiers to individual cDNA molecules. MiXCR, applied by TCRdb to the RACE reads, yields one record per CDR3 protein. This table holds roughly 380,000 distinct CDR3 sequences, about 6% found once. CDR3 length: 13 amino acids. Germline V gives CDR1 KGHDR, CDR2 SFDVKD. Trimming shortened V by 4 bases and J by 4 bases, and 9 bases separated the two germline ends. Specified time point: patch test 2, 6 weeks after DPC sensitization. Noted treatment: therapeutic diphenylcyclopropenone sensitization with weekly scalp DPC. This chain connects TRBV24-1 to TRBJ1-2, with unresolved D. This sequence was found in a woman between 18 and 29 years old with alopecia areata. Some clones in this sample may be carry-over from other donors' samples. The material was whole blood, obtained in connection with sensitization to the hapten diphenylcyclopropenone (DPC). The CDR3 DNA reads as TGTGCCACCAGTGAAAAACGGTTCTATGGCTACACCTTC. It codes for CATSEKRFYGYTF.